The 12 T cell receptor beta chains below all came from one sample that was sequenced in a study of graft-versus-host responses after intestinal transplantation. Clones were sequenced by immunoSEQ multiplex PCR, and TCRdb holds only the in-frame ones, with some missing. The sample includes around 14,000 clones, about 33% of them seen just once. The sequenced sample was alloreactive CD4+ T cells from a mixed lymphocyte reaction culture, obtained before intestinal transplant. As to subset: CFSE-low proliferating T cells sorted from approximately 6-day pre-transplant mixed lymphocyte reaction (GvH or HvG direction). The receptors come from a human patient who received an intestinal transplant.

The genes are TRBV7-3 and TRBJ1-1; D is unresolved. Germline lookup yields CDR1 SGHTA and CDR2 FQGTGA. Trimming took off 1 base at V and 2 bases at J, with 5 bases between the two ends. CDR3 size: 13 residues. The CDR3 loop is CASSLKSNTEAFF. The CDR3 nucleotides are TGTGCCAGCAGCTTAAAATCCAACACTGAAGCTTTCTTT.

The rearrangement uses TRBV30 and TRBJ2-3; D is undetermined. V shed 3 bases and J shed 6 bases, with 13 bases lying between them. CDR3 size: 13 residues. CDR1 is GTSNPN, CDR2 SVGIG, per germline (reference sequence). CDR3 sequence: CAWSPLASDTQYF. The CDR3 DNA follows: TGTGCCTGGAGCCCCCTGGCAAGCGATACGCAGTATTTT.

This clone is labeled as large. The chain employs TRBV2 and TRBJ2-3; D ambiguous. Trimming left V 6 bases short and J 9 bases short, with 13 bases between. Germline values: CDR1 SNHLY, CDR2 FYNNEI. The CDR3 contains 12 residues. The CDR3 sequence is CASSGDVETQYF. For the CDR3, the DNA is TGTGCCAGCAGCGGCGACGTGGAGACGCAGTATTTT.

The chain couples TRBV6-9 to TRBJ1-4, with D unresolved. CDR1 and CDR2 (germline): MNHGY, SVAAGI. V gave up 5 bases and J gave up 4 bases, with 8 bases separating them. The CDR3 contains 13 residues. The CDR3 region has the DNA TGTGCCAGCAGTGGAGGCCTTAATGAAAAACTGTTTTTT. Amino acid sequence: CASSGGLNEKLFF.

This chain joins TRBV7-8 and TRBJ1-1, with D perhaps matching TRBD1 (6 bases). The CDR3 sequence is 14 residues long. Trimming pared 4 bases from V and 7 bases from J, leaving 16 bases between. Germline V lookup: CDR1 SGHVS, CDR2 FQNEAQ. In DNA form, the CDR3 reads TGTGCCAGCAGCTCGTACAGGGTGTCGGATGAAGCTTTCTTT. Translated, it gives CASSSYRVSDEAFF. Full variable domain (rest looked up from reference TRBV7-8 and TRBJ1-1): GAGVSQSPRYKVAKRGQDVALRCDPISGHVSLFWYQQALGQGPEFLTYFQNEAQLDKSGLPSDRFFAERPEGSVSTLKIQRTQQEDSAVYLCASSSYRVSDEAFFGQGTRLTVV.

This clone has just a few counts. The rearrangement links TRBV14 to TRBJ2-3, with a weak D call TRBD1 (6 bases). The V gene's germline CDR1 is SGHDN and CDR2 FVKESK. Trimming removed 1 base at V and 6 bases at J, with 14 bases between. This CDR3 is 15 amino acids long. The CDR3 DNA follows: TGTGCCAGCAGCCAAGCTAACTCAGGGGCGGATACGCAGTATTTT. Translating it yields CASSQANSGADTQYF.

The V and J genes are TRBV4-1 and TRBJ2-7; 10 bases are shared with TRBD2. The germline V gene encodes CDR1 MGHRA and CDR2 YSYEKL. The junction had 7 bases not matched to a gene; V was cut back by 0 bases and J by 2 bases. The CDR3 length is 17 residues. The CDR3 DNA follows: TGCGCCAGCAGCCAAGATCAGGGCCTAGCGGGAGCCTACGAGCAGTACTTC. This encodes CASSQDQGLAGAYEQYF.

CDR3 loop: CASTLGQSWEQFF. CDR3 sequence (DNA): TGTGCCAGCACCCTGGGACAGTCTTGGGAGCAGTTCTTC. The chain combines TRBV5-4 with TRBJ2-1; 7 nucleotides match TRBD1. J was trimmed by 10 bases and V by 6 bases; bases with no gene match: 10. From germline, CDR1 is SGHNT and CDR2 YYREEE (reference sequence). The CDR3 extends over 13 amino acids.

J is TRBJ2-7 and V is TRBV10-1; D is ambiguous. Germline V lookup: CDR1 WNHNN, CDR2 SYGVQD (reference sequence). V was shortened by 0 bases and J by 6 bases, with 9 bases between the two germline ends. This CDR3 is 13 amino acids long. This CDR3 is CASSESGRSEQYF. The CDR3 nucleotides read TGCGCCAGCAGTGAGTCTGGTCGGAGCGAGCAGTACTTC.

The chain joins TRBV5-4 to TRBJ2-5; 9 bases line up with TRBD1. With 5 bases clipped from V and 1 base from J, the junction kept 6 bases outside the gene matches. Per germline, CDR1 SGHNT and CDR2 YYREEE (reference sequence). The CDR3 has 15 amino acids. The CDR3 coding sequence is TGTGCCAGCAGGTCACAGGGGGCAAGCCAAGAGACCCAGTACTTC. Translation gives CASRSQGASQETQYF.

The rearrangement uses TRBV5-4 and TRBJ2-3; D is perhaps TRBD1 or TRBD2 (5 bases each). Per the germline V gene, CDR1 is SGHNT and CDR2 is YYREEE (reference sequence). V was pared by 2 bases and J by 2 bases, with 9 bases between. CDR3 length: 14 amino acids. The CDR3 sequence is CASSFTGATDTQYF. DNA of the CDR3: TGTGCCAGCAGCTTCACCGGGGCCACAGATACGCAGTATTTT.

The chain has TRBV5-1 and TRBJ2-7; TRBD2 agrees at 10 bases. After removal of 0 bases from V and 6 bases from J, the junction contained 6 bases not matched to a gene. The CDR3 length is 15 residues. CDR1 SGHRS and CDR2 YFSETQ come from the germline V gene. The CDR3 region is CASSLDPGLASEQYF. In nucleotides, the CDR3 is TGCGCCAGCAGCTTGGATCCGGGACTAGCGTCCGAGCAGTACTTC. The full variable domain, its missing parts supplied by reference TRBV5-1 and TRBJ2-7, is KAGVTQTPRYLIKTRGQQVTLSCSPISGHRSVSWYQQTPGQGLQFLFEYFSETQRNKGNFPGRFSGRQFSNSRSEMNVSTLELGDSALYLCASSLDPGLASEQYFGPGTRLTVT.